What follows describes a single T cell receptor beta chain. This entry is derived from a study of blood T cell repertoires in COVID-19. Study details: Spain, Italy and the United States supplied samples that represented acute and convalescent COVID-19.

Authors' methods: Amplification from reference gene primers served as the basis for estimated nucleated cell counts. Method: immunoSEQ multiplex PCR; TCRdb's copy keeps in-frame clones and lacks some. Clone size and the V and J calls come from that table; the DNA yielded D and trimming. The table has some 270,000 clones, more than 85% seen once. Across 24 US areas, participants ranged in age from about 18 to 100 years. A case of COVID-19 had been met by exposed participants within 2 weeks before study entry. This CDR3 region has 14 residues. Germline V gives CDR1 KGHSH, CDR2 LQKENI. Between the trimmed V and J ends, which lost 4 bases and 2 bases, there was a span of 10 bases.

The material sequenced was PBMCs or T cells enriched from blood (not recorded which). The chain is built from TRBV18 and TRBJ2-3; tentative D call: TRBD2 (5 bases). The source of this sequence is a man aged 40-49 years who had been exposed to COVID-19. The CDR3 DNA reads TGTGCCAGCTCACTAGGAGCGGACACAGATACGCAGTATTTT. Its translation: CASSLGADTDTQYF.